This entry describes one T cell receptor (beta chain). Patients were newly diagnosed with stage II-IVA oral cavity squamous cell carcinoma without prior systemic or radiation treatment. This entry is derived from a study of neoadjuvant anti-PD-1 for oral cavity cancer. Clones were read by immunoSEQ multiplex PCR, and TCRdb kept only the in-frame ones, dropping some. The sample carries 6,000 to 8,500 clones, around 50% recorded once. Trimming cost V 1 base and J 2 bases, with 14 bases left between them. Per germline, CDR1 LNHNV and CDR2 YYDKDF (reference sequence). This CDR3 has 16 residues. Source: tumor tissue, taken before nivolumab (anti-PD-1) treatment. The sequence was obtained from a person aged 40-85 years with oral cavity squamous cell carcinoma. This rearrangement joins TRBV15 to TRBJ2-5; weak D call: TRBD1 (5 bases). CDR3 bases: TGTGCCACCAGCAGAGCTGACAGCAAGCGTCAAGAGACCCAGTACTTC. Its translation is CATSRADSKRQETQYF.